The T cell receptor (beta chain) described here comes from a study of molecular identifiers for immune sequencing clone quantification. Whole-study findings and limits: Spiked Jurkat TCR RNA originating from one cell could reportedly be identified amid some 950,000 naive cells.

For bulk TCR libraries, previously described methods and listed TCR primers were used. TCRdb used MiXCR to reprocess the PCR reads, holding one entry per CDR3 protein. The table lists 460,000 or so distinct CDR3 sequences, 25% of them singletons, with approximately 0.8% in the top ten. The CDR3 contains 13 residues. In germline, CDR1 is SGHDT, CDR2 YYEEEE. V was clipped by 3 bases and J by 5 bases, with 9 bases between them. Remarks on this clonotype: What it binds is unknown.

This TCR derives from a human donor in good health. Some libraries in this study had Jurkat cell RNA spiked in. V gene TRBV5-6 combines with J gene TRBJ2-1; D gene uncertain. Material for sequencing was naive CD8+ T cells from blood, with Jurkat cell RNA spiked in. The subset is: FACS-sorted CD8+CD4-CCR7+CD45RA+ naive T cells. The chain's CDR3 is CASSSGGNNEQFF. In nucleotides, the CDR3 is TGTGCCAGCAGCTCGGGCGGAAACAATGAGCAGTTCTTC. The full variable domain, in which reference TRBV5-6 and TRBJ2-1 provide the parts outside the CDR3, is DAGVTQSPTHLIKTRGQQVTLRCSPKSGHDTVSWYQQALGQGPQFIFQYYEEEERQRGNFPDRFSGHQFPNYSSELNVNALLLGDSALYLCASSSGGNNEQFFGPGTRLTVL.